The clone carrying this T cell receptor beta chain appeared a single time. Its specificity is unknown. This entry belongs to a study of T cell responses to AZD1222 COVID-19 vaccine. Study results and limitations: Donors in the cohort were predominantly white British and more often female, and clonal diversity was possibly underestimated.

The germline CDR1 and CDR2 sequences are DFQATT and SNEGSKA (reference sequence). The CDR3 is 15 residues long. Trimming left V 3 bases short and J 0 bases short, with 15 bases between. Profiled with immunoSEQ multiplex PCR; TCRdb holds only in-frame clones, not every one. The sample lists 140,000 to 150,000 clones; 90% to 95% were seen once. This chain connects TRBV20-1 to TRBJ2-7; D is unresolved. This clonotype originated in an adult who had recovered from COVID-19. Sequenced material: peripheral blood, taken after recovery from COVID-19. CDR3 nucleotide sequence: TGCAGTGCTAGTGAGCCGGACCACAGCTCCTACGAGCAGTACTTC. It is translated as CSASEPDHSSYEQYF.